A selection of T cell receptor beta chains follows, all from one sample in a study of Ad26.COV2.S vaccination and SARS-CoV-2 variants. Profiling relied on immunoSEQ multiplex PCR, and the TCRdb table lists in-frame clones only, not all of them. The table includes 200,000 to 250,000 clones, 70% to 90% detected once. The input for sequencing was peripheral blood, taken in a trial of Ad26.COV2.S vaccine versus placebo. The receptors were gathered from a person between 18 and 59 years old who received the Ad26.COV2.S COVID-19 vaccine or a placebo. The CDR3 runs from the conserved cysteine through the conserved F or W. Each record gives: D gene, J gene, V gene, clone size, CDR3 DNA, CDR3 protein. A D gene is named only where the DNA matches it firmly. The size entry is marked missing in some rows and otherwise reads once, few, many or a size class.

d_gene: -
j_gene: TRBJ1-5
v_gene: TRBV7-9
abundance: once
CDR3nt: TGTGCCAGCAGCTTCGGGGGGCCTAGCAATCAGCCCCAGCATTTT
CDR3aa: CASSFGGPSNQPQHF

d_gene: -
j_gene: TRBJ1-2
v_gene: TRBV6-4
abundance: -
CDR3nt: TGTGCCAGCAGTGAATTTCCCAGACAGGCGTTATCTACTGGGTATGGCTACACCTTC
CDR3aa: CASSEFPRQALSTGYGYTF

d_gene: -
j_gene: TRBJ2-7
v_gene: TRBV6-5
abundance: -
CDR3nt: TGTGCCAGCAGTTACTCGAAGGGCAGGGGCTACGAGCAGTACTTC
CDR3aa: CASSYSKGRGYEQYF

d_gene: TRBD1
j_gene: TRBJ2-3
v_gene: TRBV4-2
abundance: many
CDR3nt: TGTGCCAGCAGCCCTCAGGGGGCCGAGGCAGATACGCAGTATTTT
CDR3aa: CASSPQGAEADTQYF

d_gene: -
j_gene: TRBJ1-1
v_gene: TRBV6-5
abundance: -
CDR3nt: TGTGCCAGCAGTTACTTCATTTTCGGGGGGAACACTGAAGCTTTCTTT
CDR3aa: CASSYFIFGGNTEAFF

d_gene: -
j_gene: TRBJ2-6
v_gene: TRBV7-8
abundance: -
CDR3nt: TGTGCCAGCAGCTTTAGGACCTCTGGGGCCAACGTCCTGACTTTC
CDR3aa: CASSFRTSGANVLTF

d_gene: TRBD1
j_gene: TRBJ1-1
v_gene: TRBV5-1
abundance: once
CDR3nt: TGCGCCAGCAGCTTGGGGACAGGGACTGGCACTGAAGCTTTCTTT
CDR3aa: CASSLGTGTGTEAFF

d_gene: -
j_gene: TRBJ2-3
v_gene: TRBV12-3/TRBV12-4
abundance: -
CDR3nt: TGTGCCAGCAGCCAAAGTGGGGATACGCAGTATTTT
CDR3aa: CASSQSGDTQYF

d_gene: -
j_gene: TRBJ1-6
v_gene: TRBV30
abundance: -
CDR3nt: TGTGCCTGGATGGGGGGGCACGATAATTCACCCCTCCACTTT
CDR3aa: CAWMGGHDNSPLHF

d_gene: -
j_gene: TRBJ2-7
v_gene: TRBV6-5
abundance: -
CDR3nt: TGTGCCAGCAGCCTGGGAACTACCTACGAGCAGTACTTC
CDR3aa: CASSLGTTYEQYF

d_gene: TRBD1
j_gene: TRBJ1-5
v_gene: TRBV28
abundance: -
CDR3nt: TGTGCCAGCAGAGACAGGGCAGGTCAGCCCCAGCATTTT
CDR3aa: CASRDRAGQPQHF

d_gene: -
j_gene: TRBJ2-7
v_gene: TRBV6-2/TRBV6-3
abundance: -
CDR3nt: TGTGCCAGCAGTTACGACAAGGGGGGAAACTCCTACGAGCAGTACTTC
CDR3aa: CASSYDKGGNSYEQYF

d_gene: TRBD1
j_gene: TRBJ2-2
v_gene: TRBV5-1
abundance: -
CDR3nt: TGCGCCAGCGACGTAACAGGGGCGGGCGGGGAGCTGTTTTTT
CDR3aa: CASDVTGAGGELFF

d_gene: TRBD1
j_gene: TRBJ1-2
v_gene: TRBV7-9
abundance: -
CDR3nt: TGTGCCAGCAGCTTAGTGGGACGGACAGGGTGGATCGGCTACACCTTC
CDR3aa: CASSLVGRTGWIGYTF

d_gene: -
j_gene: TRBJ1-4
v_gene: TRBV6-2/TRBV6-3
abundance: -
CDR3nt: TGTGCCAGCAGTGGACAGCAGAGGGTGGGAGGAAAACTGTTTTTT
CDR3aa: CASSGQQRVGGKLFF

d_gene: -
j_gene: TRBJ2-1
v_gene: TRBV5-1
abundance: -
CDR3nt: TGCGCCAGCAGCTTGGCAGTGGGGGTAGCCGGGGATGAGCAGTTCTTC
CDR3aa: CASSLAVGVAGDEQFF

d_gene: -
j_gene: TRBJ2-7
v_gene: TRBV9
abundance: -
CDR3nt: TGTGCCAGCAGCGTAGCCAGCGGAAGGTACGAGCAGTACTTC
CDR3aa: CASSVASGRYEQYF

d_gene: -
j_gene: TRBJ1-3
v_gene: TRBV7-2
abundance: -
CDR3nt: TGTGCCAGCAGCTTGGGGGGCGGAAACACCATATATTTT
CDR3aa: CASSLGGGNTIYF

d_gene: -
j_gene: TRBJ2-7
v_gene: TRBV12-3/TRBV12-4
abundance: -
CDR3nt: TGTGCCAGCAGTTTGTCCAAGTTCTACGAGCAGTACTTC
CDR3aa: CASSLSKFYEQYF

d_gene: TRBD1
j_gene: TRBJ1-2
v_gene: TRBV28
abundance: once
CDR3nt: TGTGCCAGCAGTGACAGGGCGCCCTATGGCTACACCTTC
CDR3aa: CASSDRAPYGYTF

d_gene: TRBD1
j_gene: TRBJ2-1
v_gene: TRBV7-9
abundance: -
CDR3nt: TGTGCCAGCAGCCGACAGGGGGGAAATGAGCAGTTCTTC
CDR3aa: CASSRQGGNEQFF

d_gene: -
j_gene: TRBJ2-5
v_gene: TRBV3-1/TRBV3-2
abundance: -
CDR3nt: TGTGCCAGCAGCCAAGCGGGGGGCGAGGAAGAGACCCAGTACTTC
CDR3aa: CASSQAGGEEETQYF

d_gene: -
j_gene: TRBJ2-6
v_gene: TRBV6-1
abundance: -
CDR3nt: TGTGCCAGCAGTGACCGCCGGGGAGCGTCTGGGGCCAACGTCCTGACTTTC
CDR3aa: CASSDRRGASGANVLTF

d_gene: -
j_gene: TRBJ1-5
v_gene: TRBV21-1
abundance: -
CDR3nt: TGTGCCAGCAGCAAAGGTAGCCGGACAGGGGGGCAGCCCCAGCATTTT
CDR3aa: CASSKGSRTGGQPQHF

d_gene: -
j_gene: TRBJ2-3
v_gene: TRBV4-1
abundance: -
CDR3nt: TGCGCCAGCAGCCAAGCGGAGAGGGCCACAGATACGCAGTATTTT
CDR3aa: CASSQAERATDTQYF

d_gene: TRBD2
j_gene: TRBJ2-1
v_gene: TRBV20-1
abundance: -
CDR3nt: TGCAGTGCTAGTAGGAGGCTAGCGGGAGAGGCTGAGCAGTTCTTC
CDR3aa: CSASRRLAGEAEQFF

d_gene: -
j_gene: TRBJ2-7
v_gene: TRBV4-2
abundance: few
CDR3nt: TGTGCCAGCAGCCAAGGAATAGGAAGATACGAGCAGTACTTC
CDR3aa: CASSQGIGRYEQYF

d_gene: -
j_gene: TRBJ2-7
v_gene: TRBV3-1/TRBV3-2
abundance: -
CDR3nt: TGTGCCAGCAGCCAGACAGACTACGAGCAGTACTTC
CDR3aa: CASSQTDYEQYF

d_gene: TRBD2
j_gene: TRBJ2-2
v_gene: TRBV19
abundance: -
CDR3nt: TGTGCCAGTAGTATTTCAACTAGCGGGGGGCGCACCGGGGAGCTGTTTTTT
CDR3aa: CASSISTSGGRTGELFF

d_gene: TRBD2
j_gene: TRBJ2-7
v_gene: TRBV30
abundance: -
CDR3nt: TGTGCCTGGAGCGCCGGGACTAGCGTCTCCTACGAGCAGTACTTC
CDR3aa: CAWSAGTSVSYEQYF

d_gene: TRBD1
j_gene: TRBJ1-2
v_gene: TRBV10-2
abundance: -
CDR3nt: TGCGCCGCCTCACCACAGGGGGCTATCTATGGCTACACCTTC
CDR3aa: CAASPQGAIYGYTF

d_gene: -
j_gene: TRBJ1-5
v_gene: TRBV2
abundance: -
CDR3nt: TGTGCCAGCAGTTTCGGGTCTAGCAATCAGCCCCAGCATTTT
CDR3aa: CASSFGSSNQPQHF

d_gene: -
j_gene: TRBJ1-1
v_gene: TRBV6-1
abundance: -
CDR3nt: TGTGCCAGCAGTGACAGGAGGACGATTTCGAACACTGAAGCTTTCTTT
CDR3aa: CASSDRRTISNTEAFF

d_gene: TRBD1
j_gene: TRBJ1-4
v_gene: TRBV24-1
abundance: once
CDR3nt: TGTGCCACCAGTGAACCGGGACAGGGTGAAAAACTGTTTTTT
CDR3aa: CATSEPGQGEKLFF

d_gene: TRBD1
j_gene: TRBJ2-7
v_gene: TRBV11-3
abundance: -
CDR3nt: TGTGCCAGCAGCCCGGGACAGGGCACCTACGAGCAGTACTTC
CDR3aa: CASSPGQGTYEQYF